This is a list of T cell receptor beta chains from one sample in a study of CD8+CD57+ T cells in acquired aplastic anemia. Each CDR3 protein is one row after TCRdb ran MiXCR on the reads. This sample yields 150,000 to 200,000 distinct CDR3 sequences, of which less than 50% are seen a single time; 10% to 15% belongs to the top ten. The sequenced sample was sorted CD4+, CD8+, or CD8+CD57+ T cells (not recorded which) from PBMCs. The receptors here all came from a human donor with aplastic anemia. Both conserved end residues are part of each CDR3. The D gene is left open where the match is weak. Size is omitted from some rows. Given values are once, few, many or a class for expanded clones.

v_gene,d_gene,j_gene,abundance,CDR3aa,CDR3nt
TRBV9,-,TRBJ2-1,-,CASSVGDQGGEQFF,TGTGCCAGCAGCGTAGGTGACCAGGGCGGGGAGCAGTTCTTC
TRBV19,-,TRBJ2-5,-,CASSIGREETQYF,TGTGCCAGTAGTATAGGAAGGGAAGAGACCCAGTACTTC
TRBV10-3,-,TRBJ1-5,few,CAISESESNQPQHF,TGTGCCATCAGTGAGTCGGAGAGCAATCAGCCCCAGCATTTT
TRBV5-6,-,TRBJ1-4,few,CASSFGAGGANENLFF,TGTGCCAGCAGCTTCGGGGCTGGAGGGGCTAATGAAAACCTGTTTTTT
TRBV24-1,-,TRBJ1-2,once,CATSDSRDGYTF,TGTGCCACCAGTGACTCCCGGGATGGCTACACCTTC
TRBV2,-,TRBJ1-1,-,CASSPNRQSWDEAFF,TGTGCCAGCAGCCCAAATAGACAGAGCTGGGACGAAGCTTTCTTT
TRBV2,-,TRBJ1-1,-,CASSPRGHTEAFF,TGTGCCAGCAGCCCTAGGGGTCACACTGAAGCTTTCTTT
TRBV14,TRBD2,TRBJ2-2,many,CASSLRLAGANTGELFF,TGTGCCAGCAGCCTTCGACTAGCGGGGGCGAACACCGGGGAGCTGTTTTTT
TRBV10-3,TRBD2,TRBJ2-2,-,CAISGTSGRANTGELFF,TGTGCCATTAGTGGGACTAGCGGGAGGGCGAACACCGGGGAGCTGTTTTTT
TRBV20-1,TRBD2,TRBJ2-5,-,CSVTSGAQETQYF,TGCAGTGTGACTAGCGGGGCACAAGAGACCCAGTACTTC
TRBV15,TRBD1,TRBJ1-4,-,CATSREQGAHEKLFF,TGTGCCACCAGCAGAGAACAGGGGGCGCATGAAAAACTGTTTTTT
TRBV12-3/TRBV12-4,-,TRBJ2-7,-,CASSLRQVVDEQYF,TGTGCCAGCAGTTTGAGACAGGTAGTCGACGAGCAGTACTTC
TRBV29-1,TRBD1,TRBJ1-1,once,CSVERTGSITEAFF,TGCAGCGTTGAACGGACAGGGTCGATCACTGAAGCTTTCTTT
TRBV20-1,TRBD2,TRBJ2-3,-,CSACGRESTDTQYF,TGCAGTGCCTGTGGGCGGGAGAGCACAGATACGCAGTATTTT
TRBV19,-,TRBJ1-5,many,CASSTRPDSIAPQHF,TGTGCCAGTAGTACTCGACCGGACAGTATCGCACCCCAGCATTTT
TRBV4-2,-,TRBJ2-3,many,CASSQEPGLGTDTQYF,TGTGCCAGCAGCCAAGAACCGGGGCTTGGCACAGATACGCAGTATTTT
TRBV6-1,TRBD1,TRBJ2-7,many,CASQRQGLDEQYF,TGTGCCAGCCAAAGACAGGGGCTCGACGAGCAGTACTTC
TRBV2,-,TRBJ2-7,-,CASSEAGRSYEQYF,TGTGCCAGCAGTGAGGCGGGAAGATCCTACGAGCAGTACTTC
TRBV11-3,-,TRBJ2-2,many,CASSGEPGELFF,TGTGCCAGCAGTGGGGAACCCGGGGAGCTGTTTTTT
TRBV5-4,TRBD2,TRBJ2-2,many,CASSPSGDINTGELFF,TGTGCCAGCAGTCCTAGCGGGGATATAAACACCGGGGAGCTGTTTTTT
TRBV7-3,-,TRBJ2-1,-,CASSLNRDNEQFF,TGTGCCAGCAGCTTGAACAGGGATAATGAGCAGTTCTTC
TRBV27,-,TRBJ2-3,few,CASSLSGRSSDTQYF,TGTGCCAGCAGTTTATCAGGGAGGTCTTCAGATACGCAGTATTTT
TRBV25-1,-,TRBJ2-6,many,CASTPAAGANVLTF,TGTGCCAGCACGCCGGCGGCTGGGGCCAACGTCCTGACTTTC
TRBV7-2,-,TRBJ2-3,many,CASSLARSGGLSTDTQYF,TGTGCCAGCAGCTTAGCGCGGTCGGGGGGCCTTAGCACAGATACGCAGTATTTT
TRBV2,-,TRBJ1-2,-,CASSKSDSNYGYTF,TGTGCCAGCAGTAAAAGCGACTCTAACTATGGCTACACCTTC
TRBV3-1,TRBD2,TRBJ2-7,many,CASSQAGGSYEQYF,TGTGCCAGCAGCCAAGCGGGGGGGTCCTACGAGCAGTACTTC
TRBV12-3/TRBV12-4,-,TRBJ2-1,-,CASSLWGGRYNEQFF,TGTGCCAGCAGTTTATGGGGGGGCCGGTACAATGAGCAGTTCTTC
TRBV5-4,-,TRBJ2-5,-,CASSFKGEETQYF,TGTGCCAGCAGCTTTAAGGGGGAAGAGACCCAGTACTTC
TRBV7-2,-,TRBJ2-1,few,CASSLPSNEQFF,TGTGCCAGCAGCCTCCCCTCGAATGAGCAGTTCTTC